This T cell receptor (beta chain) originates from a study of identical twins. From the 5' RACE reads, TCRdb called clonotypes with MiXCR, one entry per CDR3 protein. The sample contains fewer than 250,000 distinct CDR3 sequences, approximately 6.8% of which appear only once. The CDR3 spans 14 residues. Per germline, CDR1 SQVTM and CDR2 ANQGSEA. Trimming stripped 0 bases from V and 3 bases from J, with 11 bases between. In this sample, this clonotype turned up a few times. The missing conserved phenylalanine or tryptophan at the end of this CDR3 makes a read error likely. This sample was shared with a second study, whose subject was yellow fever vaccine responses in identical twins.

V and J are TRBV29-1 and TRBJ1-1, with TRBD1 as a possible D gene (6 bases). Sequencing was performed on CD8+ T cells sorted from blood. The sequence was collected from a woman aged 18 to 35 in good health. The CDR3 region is CSVEEGAHYTEAFL. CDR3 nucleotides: TGCAGCGTTGAAGAGGGGGCGCATTACACTGAAGCTTTCCTT.